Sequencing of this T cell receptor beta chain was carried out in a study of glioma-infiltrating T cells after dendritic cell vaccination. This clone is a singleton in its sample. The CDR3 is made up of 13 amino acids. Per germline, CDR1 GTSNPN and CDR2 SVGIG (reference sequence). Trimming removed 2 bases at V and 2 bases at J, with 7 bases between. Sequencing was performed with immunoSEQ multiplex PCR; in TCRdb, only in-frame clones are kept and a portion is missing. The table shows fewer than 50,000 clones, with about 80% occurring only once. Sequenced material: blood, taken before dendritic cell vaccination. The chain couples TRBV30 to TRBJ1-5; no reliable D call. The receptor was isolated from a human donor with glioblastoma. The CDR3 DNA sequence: TGTGCCTGGAGTTTACAAGGCAATCAGCCCCAGCATTTT. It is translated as CAWSLQGNQPQHF.